The clone carrying this TCR beta chain was observed a handful of times. The data belong to a study of CD8 T cells in ankylosing spondylitis. TCRdb called the 5' RACE reads again in MiXCR, with one record for every CDR3 protein. The data hold fewer than 400,000 distinct CDR3 sequences, with roughly 14% observed a single time. There are 16 residues in the CDR3. Trimming removed 4 bases at V and 6 bases at J, with 19 bases between. Germline V CDR1 and CDR2: KGHSH, LQKENI. V usage is TRBV18 and J usage is TRBJ2-1; unclear D gene. Sample: blood, either unsorted or a sorted T cell fraction (not recorded which). The source of this sequence is a male donor with ankylosing spondylitis or in good health (not recorded which). CDR3 sequence (DNA): TGTGCCAGCTCACGAGTTGGTGGTATAGTTGGCAATGAGCAGTTCTTC. As protein: CASSRVGGIVGNEQFF.